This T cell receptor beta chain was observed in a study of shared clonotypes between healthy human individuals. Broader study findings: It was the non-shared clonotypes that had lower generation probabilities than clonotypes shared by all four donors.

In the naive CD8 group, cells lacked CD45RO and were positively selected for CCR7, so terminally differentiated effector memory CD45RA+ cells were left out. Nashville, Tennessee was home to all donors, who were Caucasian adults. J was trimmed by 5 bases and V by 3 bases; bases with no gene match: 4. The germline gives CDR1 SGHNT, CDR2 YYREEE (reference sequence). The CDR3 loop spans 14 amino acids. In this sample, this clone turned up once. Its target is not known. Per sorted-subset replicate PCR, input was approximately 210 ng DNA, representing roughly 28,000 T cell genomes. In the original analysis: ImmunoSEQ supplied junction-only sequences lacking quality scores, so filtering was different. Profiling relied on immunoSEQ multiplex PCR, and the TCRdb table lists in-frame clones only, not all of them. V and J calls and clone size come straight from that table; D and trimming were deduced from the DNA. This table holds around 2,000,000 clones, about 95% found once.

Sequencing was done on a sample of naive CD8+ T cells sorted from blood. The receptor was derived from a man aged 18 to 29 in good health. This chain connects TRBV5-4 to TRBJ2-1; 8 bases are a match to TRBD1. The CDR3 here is CASSSSTGDNEQFF. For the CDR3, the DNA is TGTGCCAGCAGCTCGTCGACAGGGGACAATGAGCAGTTCTTC.